The 11 T cell receptor beta chains below come from one sample, sequenced in a study of T cells after yellow fever vaccination. TCRdb used MiXCR to reprocess the 5' RACE reads, holding one entry per CDR3 protein. The table includes around 250,000 distinct CDR3 sequences, 6.9% detected once. Sequences were derived from CD4+ T cells sorted from PBMCs, sampled 15 days after the yellow fever booster vaccination. The receptors here all came from a man aged 25 to 40 who received the YFV17D yellow fever vaccine.

Ten or more counts support this clonotype. This chain joins TRBV3-1 and TRBJ2-7; D might be TRBD2 (6 bases). The V gene's germline CDR1 is LGHDT and CDR2 YNNKEL (reference sequence). The CDR3 runs 16 residues. The V end was cut by 1 base, the J end by 4 bases, with 17 bases between. CDR3 in DNA: TGTGCCAGCAGCCAAGGTGGCGGGGTCCTATTTTACGAGCAGTACTTC. It yields the protein CASSQGGGVLFYEQYF.

The J gene is TRBJ2-3, the V gene TRBV5-1, with D perhaps being TRBD1 or TRBD2 (5 bases each). The germline V gene encodes CDR1 SGHRS and CDR2 YFSETQ. V dropped 4 bases and J dropped 6 bases, with 18 bases sitting between them. CDR3 length: 15 amino acids. As DNA, the CDR3 is TGCGCCAGCAGCACCGGGACCTCAGTGTTTGATACGCAGTATTTT. Encoded protein: CASSTGTSVFDTQYF.

The J gene is TRBJ2-7, the V gene TRBV21-1; TRBD2 reflects the table's D call only, with no check against the DNA. TRBV21-1 is an annotated pseudogene. The CDR3 sequence is 20 residues long. CDR3 sequence reads: CASRPLPMGDVGGVGYEQYF. The CDR3 nucleotides are TGTGCCAGCAGACCCCTTCCTATGGGGGACGTCGGGGGAGTCGGTTACGAGCAGTACTTC.

This clonotype was seen a handful of times. The chain recombines TRBV3-1 with TRBJ2-1, with D unresolved. The CDR3 covers 12 residues. Germline V gene lookup returns CDR1 LGHDT and CDR2 YNNKEL (reference sequence). Trimming took 1 base from V and 9 from J, leaving 7 bases between them. The CDR3 coding sequence is TGTGCCAGCAGCCAAGTTCGGAGTGAGCAGTTCTTC. This gives the protein CASSQVRSEQFF.

This clonotype was found many times. The chain couples TRBV12-3 or TRBV12-4 to TRBJ1-2; D is possibly TRBD1 (6 bases). Between the trimmed V and J ends, which lost 3 bases and 9 bases, there was a span of 17 bases. This CDR3 contains 14 residues. The CDR3 here is CASSFRGRGDSYTF. Written as DNA, the CDR3 is TGTGCCAGCAGTTTCCGGGGGCGAGGGGATAGCTACACCTTC.

The chain joins TRBV20-1 to TRBJ1-3; 11 nucleotides agree with TRBD1. Germline V lookup: CDR1 DFQATT, CDR2 SNEGSKA (reference sequence). V dropped 1 base and J dropped 3; count of bases not matched to a gene: 5. This CDR3 spans 16 amino acids. The CDR3 spells CSARGDRGAFGNTIYF. CDR3 DNA sequence: TGCAGTGCTAGAGGGGACAGGGGGGCCTTTGGAAACACCATATATTTT.

The chain has TRBV11-3 and TRBJ2-1; no definite D call. Trimming took off 5 bases at V and 3 bases at J, with 11 bases between the two ends. Per the germline V gene, CDR1 is SGHNT and CDR2 is YENEEA. This CDR3 contains 14 residues. CDR3 in amino acids: CASSAPFNYNEQFF. The DNA for the CDR3 is TGTGCCAGCAGCGCCCCCTTCAACTACAATGAGCAGTTCTTC. Filled out from reference TRBV11-3 and TRBJ2-1, the complete variable domain reads EAGVVQSPRYKIIEKKQPVAFWCNPISGHNTLYWYLQNLGQGPELLIRYENEEAVDDSQLPKDRFSAERLKGVDSTLKIQPAELGDSAVYLCASSAPFNYNEQFFGPGTRLTVL.

This clonotype was observed a few times. This sequence joins TRBV7-3 and TRBJ2-3; D unclear. This CDR3 has 14 residues. The germline V gene has CDR1 SGHTA and CDR2 FQGTGA. Trimming cost V 1 base and J 1 base, with 6 bases left between them. This CDR3 reads CASSLNLRTDTQYF. The CDR3 DNA reads TGTGCCAGCAGCTTAAACCTCCGCACAGATACGCAGTATTTT.

This clonotype was seen a few times. The V call is TRBV20-1, the J call TRBJ2-4; a possible D gene is TRBD2 (6 bases). The CDR3 sequence is 13 residues long. The V and J ends lost 5 bases and 1 base respectively, with 9 bases between them. Germline CDR1 reads DFQATT; CDR2 reads SNEGSKA (reference sequence). The CDR3 spells CSASEGAKNIQYF. The CDR3 region has the DNA TGCAGTGCTTCGGAGGGGGCCAAAAACATTCAGTACTTC.

The rearrangement uses TRBV6-5 and TRBJ2-7; the D gene is possibly TRBD2 (6 bases). CDR3 length: 16 amino acids. Trimming left V 6 bases short and J 6 bases short, with 24 bases between. Per germline, CDR1 MNHEY and CDR2 SVGAGI. CDR3 amino acids: CASSSFLTAGSGEQYF. CDR3 DNA: TGTGCCAGCAGCTCTTTTTTAACGGCCGGGAGTGGCGAGCAGTACTTC.

The chain is built from TRBV7-9 and TRBJ1-5, with 7 bases matching TRBD1. Germline values: CDR1 SEHNR, CDR2 FQNEAQ (reference sequence). V shed 2 bases and J 9 bases; nucleotides not matched to a gene: 7. This CDR3 has 14 amino acids. The CDR3 here is CASSLQGEIVPQHF. The CDR3 region has the DNA TGTGCCAGCAGCTTACAGGGGGAAATCGTGCCCCAGCATTTT.